The 12 T cell receptor beta chains in this list originate from one sample, sequenced in a study of OX40 agonist ivuxolimab in advanced cancers. Libraries were prepared by immunoSEQ multiplex PCR; TCRdb keeps only in-frame clonotypes and omits some of them. Found here are about 58,000 clones, approximately 87% of them singletons; the top ten hold approximately 3.1%. This sample comprised CD4+ or CD8+ T cells sorted from blood, obtained in a trial of the OX40 agonist ivuxolimab. The origin of the receptors is an adult with an advanced solid tumor such as melanoma, head and neck, liver or kidney cancer.

The chain couples TRBV6-1 to TRBJ2-7; D may be TRBD2 (6 bases). This CDR3 region has 14 residues. Trimming shortened V by 6 bases and J by 0 bases, and 12 bases separated the two germline ends. Germline V gene lookup returns CDR1 MNHNS and CDR2 SASEGT. CDR3 sequence: CASRFTGSSYEQYF. For the CDR3, the DNA is TGTGCCAGCAGATTTACCGGGAGCTCCTACGAGCAGTACTTC.

The chain employs TRBV6-5 and TRBJ2-3, with 7 bases aligning to TRBD1. V was pared by 5 bases and J by 2 bases, with 4 bases of the junction left unmatched. The germline V gene encodes CDR1 MNHEY and CDR2 SVGAGI. CDR3 length: 14 amino acids. The CDR3 bases are TGTGCCAGCAGTGACAGGGCACCCACAGATACGCAGTATTTT. Protein: CASSDRAPTDTQYF.

This rearrangement joins TRBV18 to TRBJ1-3; D remains ambiguous. From germline, CDR1 is KGHSH and CDR2 LQKENI. The length of the CDR3 is 16 residues. Trimming cost V 3 bases and J 0 bases, with 12 bases left between them. The CDR3 DNA sequence: TGTGCCAGCTCACCGTTCGGCCCGATCTCTGGAAACACCATATATTTT. This sequence encodes CASSPFGPISGNTIYF.

This chain joins TRBV9 and TRBJ1-2; tentatively, D is TRBD1 (5 bases). In germline, CDR1 is SGDLS, CDR2 YYNGEE. CDR3 length: 14 residues. Trimming removed 0 bases at V and 4 bases at J, with 10 bases between. As DNA, the CDR3 is TGTGCCAGCAGCGTAGATTCAGGGATCTATGGCTACACCTTC. It specifies CASSVDSGIYGYTF.

This chain links TRBV30 with TRBJ2-4, with D hard to call. There are 13 residues in the CDR3. Germline assignment: CDR1 GTSNPN and CDR2 SVGIG (reference sequence). V shed 3 bases and J shed 0 bases, with 6 bases lying between them. The CDR3 is CAWRALAKNIQYF. CDR3 bases: TGTGCCTGGAGGGCCCTAGCCAAAAACATTCAGTACTTC.

The gene calls are TRBV2 and TRBJ2-3, with a possible D match to TRBD2 (6 bases). Trimming took 8 bases from V and 5 from J, leaving 23 bases between them. This CDR3 comprises 16 residues. From germline, CDR1 is SNHLY and CDR2 FYNNEI. CDR3 in DNA: TGTGCCAGCCAAAACCCCGCCGGGGGAGTCGTAGATACGCAGTATTTT. It yields the protein CASQNPAGGVVDTQYF.

The genes are TRBV11-2 and TRBJ2-5; TRBD2 matches at 9 bases. The germline V gene encodes CDR1 SGHAT and CDR2 FQNNGV. V lost 3 bases and J lost 7; bases outside the gene matches: 12. The CDR3 consists of 16 residues. CDR3 DNA: TGTGCCAGCAGCTTGGGGGGTAGCGGGGGTCCGAGGACCCAGTACTTC. It yields the protein CASSLGGSGGPRTQYF. Full variable domain (remainder filled in from reference TRBV11-2 and TRBJ2-5): EAGVAQSPRYKIIEKRQSVAFWCNPISGHATLYWYQQILGQGPKLLIQFQNNGVVDDSQLPKDRFSAERLKGVDSTLKIQPAKLEDSAVYLCASSLGGSGGPRTQYFGPGTRLLVL.

The J gene is TRBJ2-5, the V gene TRBV7-2; 7 nucleotides match TRBD1. J lost 5 bases, V lost 3 bases, and 12 bases had no gene match. CDR3 length equals 16 residues. The V gene's germline CDR1 is SGHTA and CDR2 FQGNSA. CDR3 nucleotides: TGTGCCAGCAGCTTTCAACAGGGGATACGGAGGGAGACCCAGTACTTC. This gives the protein CASSFQQGIRRETQYF.

The chain has TRBV5-1 and TRBJ1-2; D ambiguous. CDR1 and CDR2 (germline): SGHRS, YFSETQ. The CDR3 extends over 13 amino acids. Trimming removed 2 bases from V and 0 bases from J, with 5 bases in between. The CDR3 nucleotides read TGCGCCAGCAGCTTTGGCACTAACTATGGCTACACCTTC. Its protein product is CASSFGTNYGYTF.

The gene calls are TRBV28 and TRBJ1-1; 7 nucleotides line up with TRBD1. Germline assignment: CDR1 MDHEN and CDR2 SYDVKM. V lost 4 bases to trimming and J lost 0 bases; unmatched junction nucleotides: 2. The CDR3 is 14 amino acids. The CDR3 sequence is CASSSGQMNTEAFF. The DNA of the CDR3 is TGTGCCAGCAGTTCGGGACAGATGAACACTGAAGCTTTCTTT.

CDR3 amino acids: CASQQGGESYTF. Written as DNA, the CDR3 is TGTGCCAGCCAGCAGGGGGGGGAGAGCTACACCTTC. The chain carries TRBV11-3 and TRBJ1-2; 7 bases agree with TRBD1. Per the germline V gene, CDR1 is SGHNT and CDR2 is YENEEA. This CDR3 is 12 amino acids long. Trimming took 8 bases from V and 9 from J; bases not matched to a gene: 9. Full variable domain (rest looked up from reference TRBV11-3 and TRBJ1-2): EAGVVQSPRYKIIEKKQPVAFWCNPISGHNTLYWYLQNLGQGPELLIRYENEEAVDDSQLPKDRFSAERLKGVDSTLKIQPAELGDSAVYLCASQQGGESYTFGSGTRLTVV.

The rearrangement uses TRBV11-3 and TRBJ2-1; 8 nucleotides align to TRBD1. Trimming took 5 bases from V and 4 from J; bases not matched to a gene: 7. The CDR3 runs to 15 residues. Germline V gene sequence: CDR1 SGHNT, CDR2 YENEEA. CDR3 DNA: TGTGCCAGCAGCAAAACCGGGACAGGTTACAATGAGCAGTTCTTC. Its translation: CASSKTGTGYNEQFF.